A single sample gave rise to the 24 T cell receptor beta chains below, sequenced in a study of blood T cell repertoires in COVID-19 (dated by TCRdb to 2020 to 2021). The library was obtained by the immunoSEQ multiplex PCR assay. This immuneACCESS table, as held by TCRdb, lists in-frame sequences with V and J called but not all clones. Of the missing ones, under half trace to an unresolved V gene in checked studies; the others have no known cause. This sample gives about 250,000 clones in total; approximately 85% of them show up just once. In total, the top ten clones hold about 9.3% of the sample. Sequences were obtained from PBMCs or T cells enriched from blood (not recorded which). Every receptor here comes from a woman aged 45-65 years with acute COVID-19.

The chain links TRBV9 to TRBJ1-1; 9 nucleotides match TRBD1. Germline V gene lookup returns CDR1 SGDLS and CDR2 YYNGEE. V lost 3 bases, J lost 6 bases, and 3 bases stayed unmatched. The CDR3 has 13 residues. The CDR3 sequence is CASSAQGASEAFF. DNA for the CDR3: TGTGCCAGCAGCGCACAGGGGGCATCTGAAGCTTTCTTT.

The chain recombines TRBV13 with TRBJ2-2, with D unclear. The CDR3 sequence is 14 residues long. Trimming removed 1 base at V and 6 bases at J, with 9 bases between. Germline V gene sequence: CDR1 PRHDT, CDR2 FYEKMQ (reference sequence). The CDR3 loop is CASSLALMAGELFF. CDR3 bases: TGTGCCAGCAGCTTAGCCCTAATGGCCGGGGAGCTGTTTTTT.

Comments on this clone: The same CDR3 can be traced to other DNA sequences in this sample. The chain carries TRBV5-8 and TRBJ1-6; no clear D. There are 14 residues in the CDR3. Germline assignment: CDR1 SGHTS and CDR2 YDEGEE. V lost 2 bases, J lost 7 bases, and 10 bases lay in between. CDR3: CASSFRDMNSPLHF. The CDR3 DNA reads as TGTGCCAGCAGCTTCCGAGACATGAATTCACCCCTCCACTTT.

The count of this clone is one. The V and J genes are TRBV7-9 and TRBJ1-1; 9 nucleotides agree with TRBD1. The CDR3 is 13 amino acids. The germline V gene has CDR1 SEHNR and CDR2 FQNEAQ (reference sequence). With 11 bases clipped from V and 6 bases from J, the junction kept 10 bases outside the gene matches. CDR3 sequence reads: CAGEGQGLAEAFF. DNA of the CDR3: TGTGCCGGGGAGGGACAGGGTTTAGCTGAAGCTTTCTTT.

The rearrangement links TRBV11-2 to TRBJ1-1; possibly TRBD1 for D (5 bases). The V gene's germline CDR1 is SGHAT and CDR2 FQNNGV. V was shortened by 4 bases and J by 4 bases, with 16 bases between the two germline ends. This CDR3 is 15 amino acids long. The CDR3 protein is CASSSRTGLGTEAFF. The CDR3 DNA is TGTGCCAGCAGCTCGAGGACGGGACTTGGCACTGAAGCTTTCTTT.

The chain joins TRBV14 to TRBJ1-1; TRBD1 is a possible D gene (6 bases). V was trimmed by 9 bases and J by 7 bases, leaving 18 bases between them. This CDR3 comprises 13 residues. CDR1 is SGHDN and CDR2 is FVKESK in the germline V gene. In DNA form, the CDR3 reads TGTGCCAGTAACAGGGACGGATTGGGTGAAGCTTTCTTT. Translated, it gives CASNRDGLGEAFF.

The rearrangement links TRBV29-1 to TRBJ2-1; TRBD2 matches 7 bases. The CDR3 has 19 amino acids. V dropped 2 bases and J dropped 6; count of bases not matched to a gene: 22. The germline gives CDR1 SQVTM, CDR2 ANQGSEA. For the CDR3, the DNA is TGCAGCGTTGAAATCCCCCTAGAGGGACGCATAGGGAGGGTCAATGAGCAGTTCTTC. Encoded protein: CSVEIPLEGRIGRVNEQFF.

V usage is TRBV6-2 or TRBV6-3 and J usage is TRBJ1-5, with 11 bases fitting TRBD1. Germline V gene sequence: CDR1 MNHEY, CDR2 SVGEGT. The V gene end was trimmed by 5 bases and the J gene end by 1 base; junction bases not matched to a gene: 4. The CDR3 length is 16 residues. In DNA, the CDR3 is TGTGCCAGCAGTCGGACAGGGGGCGAAAGCAATCAGCCCCAGCATTTT. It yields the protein CASSRTGGESNQPQHF.

Written as DNA, the CDR3 is TGTGCCAGCAGCCTTCGAATGGTAGCGGGGGGGTGGAGCTCCTACAATGAGCAGTTCTTC. Its translation is CASSLRMVAGGWSSYNEQFF. V gene TRBV21-1 combines with J gene TRBJ2-1; the table names TRBD2, a call not compared with the DNA. TRBV21-1 is marked as a pseudogene. The CDR3 is 20 residues long.

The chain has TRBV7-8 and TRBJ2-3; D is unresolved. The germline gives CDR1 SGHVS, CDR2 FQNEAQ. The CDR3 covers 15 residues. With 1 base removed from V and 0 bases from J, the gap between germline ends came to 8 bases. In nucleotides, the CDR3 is TGTGCCAGCAGCTTAGTTCACAGTAGCACAGATACGCAGTATTTT. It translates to CASSLVHSSTDTQYF.

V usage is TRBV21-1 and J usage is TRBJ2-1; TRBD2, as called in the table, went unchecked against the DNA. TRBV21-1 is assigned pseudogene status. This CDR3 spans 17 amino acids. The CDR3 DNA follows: TGTGCCAGCCCCAAGCCTCCACGGACTAGCGGTAACAATGAGCAGTTCTTC. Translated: CASPKPPRTSGNNEQFF.

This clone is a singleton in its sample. CDR3 nucleotide sequence: TGTGCCAGCTCAATCACGACAGGTCAGCCCCAGCATTTT. Translation gives CASSITTGQPQHF. The rearrangement links TRBV18 to TRBJ1-5; D might be TRBD1 (6 bases). CDR1 and CDR2 (germline): KGHSH, LQKENI. Trimming took 5 bases from V and 6 from J, leaving 11 bases between them. The CDR3 length is 13 residues.

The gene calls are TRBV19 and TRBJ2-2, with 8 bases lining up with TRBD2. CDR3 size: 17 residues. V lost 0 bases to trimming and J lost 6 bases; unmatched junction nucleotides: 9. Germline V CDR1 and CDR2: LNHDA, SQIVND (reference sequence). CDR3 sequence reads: CASSIDSGGSFPGELFF. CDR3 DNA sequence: TGTGCCAGTAGTATAGACAGCGGGGGCTCCTTTCCCGGGGAGCTGTTTTTT. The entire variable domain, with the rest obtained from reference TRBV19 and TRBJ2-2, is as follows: DGGITQSPKYLFRKEGQNVTLSCEQNLNHDAMYWYRQDPGQGLRLIYYSQIVNDFQKGDIAEGYSVSREKKESFPLTVTSAQKNPTAFYLCASSIDSGGSFPGELFFGEGSRLTVL.

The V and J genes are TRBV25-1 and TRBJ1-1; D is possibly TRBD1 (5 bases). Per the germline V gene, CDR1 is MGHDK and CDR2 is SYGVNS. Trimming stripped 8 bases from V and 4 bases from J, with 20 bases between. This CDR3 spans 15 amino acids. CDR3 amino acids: CASAPAGGSGTEAFF. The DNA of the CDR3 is TGTGCCAGCGCTCCCGCTGGGGGGAGTGGCACTGAAGCTTTCTTT.

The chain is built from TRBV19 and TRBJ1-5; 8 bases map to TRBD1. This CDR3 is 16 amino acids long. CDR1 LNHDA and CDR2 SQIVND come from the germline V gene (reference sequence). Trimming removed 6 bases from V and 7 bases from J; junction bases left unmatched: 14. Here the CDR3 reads CASSPGRTGFRQPQHF. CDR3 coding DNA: TGTGCCAGTAGCCCTGGCAGGACAGGGTTCAGACAGCCCCAGCATTTT.

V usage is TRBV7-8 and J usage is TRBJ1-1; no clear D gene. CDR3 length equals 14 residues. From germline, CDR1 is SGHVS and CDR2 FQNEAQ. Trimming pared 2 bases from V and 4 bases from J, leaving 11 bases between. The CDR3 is CASSLIEGTTEAFF. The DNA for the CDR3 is TGTGCCAGCAGCTTAATAGAGGGTACCACTGAAGCTTTCTTT.

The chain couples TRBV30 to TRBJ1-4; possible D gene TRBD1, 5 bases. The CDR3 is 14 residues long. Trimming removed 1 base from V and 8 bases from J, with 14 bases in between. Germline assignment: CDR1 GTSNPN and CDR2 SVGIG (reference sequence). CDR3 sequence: CAWSDGGVGEKLFF. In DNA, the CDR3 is TGTGCCTGGAGTGACGGGGGAGTGGGAGAAAAACTGTTTTTT.

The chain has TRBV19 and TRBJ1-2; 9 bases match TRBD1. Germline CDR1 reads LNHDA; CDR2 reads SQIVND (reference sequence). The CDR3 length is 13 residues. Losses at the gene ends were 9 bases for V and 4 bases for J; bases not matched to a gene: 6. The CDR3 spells CASSGTGSYGYTF. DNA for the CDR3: TGTGCCAGCTCCGGGACAGGGAGCTATGGCTACACCTTC.

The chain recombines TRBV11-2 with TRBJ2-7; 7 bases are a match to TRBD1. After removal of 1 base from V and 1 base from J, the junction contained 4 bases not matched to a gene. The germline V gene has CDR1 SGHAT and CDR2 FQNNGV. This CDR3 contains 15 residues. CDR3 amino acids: CASSLVTGASYEQYF. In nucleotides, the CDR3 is TGTGCCAGCAGCTTAGTTACAGGGGCTTCCTACGAGCAGTACTTC.

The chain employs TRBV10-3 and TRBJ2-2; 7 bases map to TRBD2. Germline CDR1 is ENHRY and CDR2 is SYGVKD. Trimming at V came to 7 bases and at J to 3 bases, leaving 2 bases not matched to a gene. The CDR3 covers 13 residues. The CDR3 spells CAITAGDTGELFF. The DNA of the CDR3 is TGTGCCATCACCGCGGGGGACACCGGGGAGCTGTTTTTT.

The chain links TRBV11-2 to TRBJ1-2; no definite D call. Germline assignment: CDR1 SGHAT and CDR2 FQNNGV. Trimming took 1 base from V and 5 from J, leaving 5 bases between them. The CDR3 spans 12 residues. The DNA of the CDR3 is TGTGCCAGCAGCTTAGGGACTTATGGCTACACCTTC. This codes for CASSLGTYGYTF.

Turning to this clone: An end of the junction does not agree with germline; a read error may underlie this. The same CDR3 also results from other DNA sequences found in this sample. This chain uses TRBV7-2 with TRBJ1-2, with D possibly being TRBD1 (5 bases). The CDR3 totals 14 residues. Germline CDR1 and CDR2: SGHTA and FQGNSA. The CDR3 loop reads CASSSGGSNYGYTF. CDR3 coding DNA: TGTGCCAGCAGCTCGGGGGGGTCTAATTATGGCTACACCTTC.

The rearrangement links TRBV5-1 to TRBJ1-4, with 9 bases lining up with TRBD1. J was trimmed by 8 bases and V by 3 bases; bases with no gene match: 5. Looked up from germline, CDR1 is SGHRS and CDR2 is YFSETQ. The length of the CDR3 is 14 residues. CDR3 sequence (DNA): TGCGCCAGCAGCTCCGGGACAGGGAACGAAAAACTGTTTTTT. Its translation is CASSSGTGNEKLFF.

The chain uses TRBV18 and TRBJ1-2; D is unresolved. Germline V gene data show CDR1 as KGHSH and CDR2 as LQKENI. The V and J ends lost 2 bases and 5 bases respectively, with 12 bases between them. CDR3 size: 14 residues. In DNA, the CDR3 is TGTGCCAGCTCACCATCCAGACAAACTTATGGCTACACCTTC. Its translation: CASSPSRQTYGYTF.